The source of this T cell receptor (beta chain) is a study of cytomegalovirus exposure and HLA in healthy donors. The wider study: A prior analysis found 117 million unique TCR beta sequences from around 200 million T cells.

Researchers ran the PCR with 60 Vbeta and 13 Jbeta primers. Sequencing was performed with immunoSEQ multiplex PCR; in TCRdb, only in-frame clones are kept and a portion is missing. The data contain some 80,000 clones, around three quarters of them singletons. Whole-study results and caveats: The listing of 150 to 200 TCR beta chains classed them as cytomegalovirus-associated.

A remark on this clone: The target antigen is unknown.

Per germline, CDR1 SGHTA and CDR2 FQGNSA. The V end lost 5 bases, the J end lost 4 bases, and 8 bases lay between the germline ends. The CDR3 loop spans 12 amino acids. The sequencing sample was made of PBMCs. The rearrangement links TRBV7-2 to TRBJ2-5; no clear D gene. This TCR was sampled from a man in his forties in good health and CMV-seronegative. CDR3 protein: CASSQYGETQYF. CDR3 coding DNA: TGTGCCAGCAGCCAATACGGAGAGACCCAGTACTTC. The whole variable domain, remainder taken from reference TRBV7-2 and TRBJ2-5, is GAGVSQSPSNKVTEKGKDVELRCDPISGHTALYWYRQSLGQGLEFLIYFQGNSAPDKSGLPSDRFSAERTGGSVSTLTIQRTQQEDSAVYLCASSQYGETQYFGPGTRLLVL.